The clone carrying this T cell receptor beta chain was seen once. No antigen is known for it. CDR1 and CDR2 from the germline V gene are SNHLY and FYNNEI. Trimming stripped 3 bases from V and 0 bases from J, with 15 bases between. There are 17 residues in the CDR3. The sample originates from a study of OX40 agonist ivuxolimab in advanced cancers. Study observations and caveats: The CD4+ and CD8+ T cells in the blood had expanded clonally by week 6 at 0.1 to 3.0 mg/kg.

Profiling relied on immunoSEQ multiplex PCR, and the TCRdb table lists in-frame clones only, not all of them. The table includes roughly 100,000 clones, 92% detected once. Sequences were derived from CD4+ or CD8+ T cells sorted from blood, sampled in a trial of the OX40 agonist ivuxolimab. The receptor's source is an adult with an advanced solid tumor such as melanoma, head and neck, liver or kidney cancer. The genes are TRBV2 and TRBJ2-1, with a weak D call TRBD2 (6 bases). The CDR3 region is CASSDGVGGGSYNEQFF. CDR3 nucleotides: TGTGCCAGCAGTGATGGTGTGGGAGGAGGCTCCTACAATGAGCAGTTCTTC.